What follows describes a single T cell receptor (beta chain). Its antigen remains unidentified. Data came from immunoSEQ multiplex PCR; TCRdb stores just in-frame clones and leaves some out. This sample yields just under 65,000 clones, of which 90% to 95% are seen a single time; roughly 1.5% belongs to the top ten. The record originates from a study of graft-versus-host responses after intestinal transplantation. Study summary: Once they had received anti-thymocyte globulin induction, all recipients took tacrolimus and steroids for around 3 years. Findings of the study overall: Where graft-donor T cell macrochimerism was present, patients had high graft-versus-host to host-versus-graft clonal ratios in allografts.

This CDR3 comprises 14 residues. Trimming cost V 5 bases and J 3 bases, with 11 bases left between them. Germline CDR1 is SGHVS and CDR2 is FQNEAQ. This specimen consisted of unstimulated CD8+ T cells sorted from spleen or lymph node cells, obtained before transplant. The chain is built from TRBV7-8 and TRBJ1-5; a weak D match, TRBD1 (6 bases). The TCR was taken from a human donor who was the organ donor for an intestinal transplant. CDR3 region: CASSVRQVNQPQHF. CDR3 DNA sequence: TGTGCCAGCAGCGTAAGACAGGTCAATCAGCCCCAGCATTTT.